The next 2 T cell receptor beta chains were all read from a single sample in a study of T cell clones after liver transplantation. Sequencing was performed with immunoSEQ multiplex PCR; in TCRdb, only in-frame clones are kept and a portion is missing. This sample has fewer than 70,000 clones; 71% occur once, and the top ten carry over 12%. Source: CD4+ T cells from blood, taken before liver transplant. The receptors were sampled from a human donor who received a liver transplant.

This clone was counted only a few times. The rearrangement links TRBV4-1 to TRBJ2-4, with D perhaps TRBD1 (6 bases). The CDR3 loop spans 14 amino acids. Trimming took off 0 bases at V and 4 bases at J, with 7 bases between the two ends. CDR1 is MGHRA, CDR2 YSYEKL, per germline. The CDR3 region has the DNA TGCGCCAGCAGCCAAGATACAGGGAAAAACATTCAGTACTTC. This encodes CASSQDTGKNIQYF.

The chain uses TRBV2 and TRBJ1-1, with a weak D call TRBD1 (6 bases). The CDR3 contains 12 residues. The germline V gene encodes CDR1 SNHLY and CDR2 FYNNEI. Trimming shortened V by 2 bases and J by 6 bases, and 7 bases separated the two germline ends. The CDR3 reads CASSEQGSEAFF. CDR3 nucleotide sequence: TGTGCCAGCAGTGAACAGGGGTCTGAAGCTTTCTTT.